The source of this T cell receptor (beta chain) is a study of T cell responses to AZD1222 COVID-19 vaccine. Study results and caveats: With two AZD1222 doses given, Spike-specific TCR breadth and depth both rose. CD4 TCRs covered the whole spike, strongest at regions 160-218 and 743-854.

This table comes from immunoSEQ multiplex PCR, and its TCRdb copy is limited to in-frame clones, with some not included. The sample consists of approximately 79,000 clones, approximately 88% of them appearing once. On this clone: Its antigen is undetermined.

V dropped 6 bases and J dropped 1 base, with 3 bases sitting between them. CDR3 length: 12 residues. The germline gives CDR1 ENHRY, CDR2 SYGVKD. This receptor was obtained from an adult in good health. The material was peripheral blood, obtained on day 0 of AZD1222 vaccination. This rearrangement joins TRBV10-3 to TRBJ2-2; D is unclear. CDR3 region: CAIRVNTGELFF. CDR3 DNA: TGTGCCATCAGGGTGAACACCGGGGAGCTGTTTTTT.